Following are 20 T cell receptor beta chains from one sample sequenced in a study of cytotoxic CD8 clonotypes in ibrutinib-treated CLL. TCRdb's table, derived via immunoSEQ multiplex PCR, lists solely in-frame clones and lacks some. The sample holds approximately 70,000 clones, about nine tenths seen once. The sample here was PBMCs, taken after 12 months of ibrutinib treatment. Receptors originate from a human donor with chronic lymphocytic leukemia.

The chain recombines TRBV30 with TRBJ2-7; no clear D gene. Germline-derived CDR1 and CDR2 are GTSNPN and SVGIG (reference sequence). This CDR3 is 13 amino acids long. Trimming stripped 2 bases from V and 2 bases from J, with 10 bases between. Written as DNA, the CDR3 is TGTGCCTGGAGTCTTGGACGGACCTACGAGCAGTACTTC. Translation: CAWSLGRTYEQYF.

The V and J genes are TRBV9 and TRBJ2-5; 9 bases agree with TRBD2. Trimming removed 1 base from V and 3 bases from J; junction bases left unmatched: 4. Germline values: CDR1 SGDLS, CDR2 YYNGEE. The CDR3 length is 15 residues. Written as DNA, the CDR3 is TGTGCCAGCAGCGTAAGTAGCGGGAGAAAAGAGACCCAGTACTTC. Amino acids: CASSVSSGRKETQYF.

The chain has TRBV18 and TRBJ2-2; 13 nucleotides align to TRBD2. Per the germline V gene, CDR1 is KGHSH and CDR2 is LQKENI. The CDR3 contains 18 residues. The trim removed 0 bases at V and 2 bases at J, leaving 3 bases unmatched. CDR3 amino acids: CASSPPGLAGTNTGELFF. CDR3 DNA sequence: TGTGCCAGCTCACCACCGGGACTAGCGGGAACCAACACCGGGGAGCTGTTTTTT.

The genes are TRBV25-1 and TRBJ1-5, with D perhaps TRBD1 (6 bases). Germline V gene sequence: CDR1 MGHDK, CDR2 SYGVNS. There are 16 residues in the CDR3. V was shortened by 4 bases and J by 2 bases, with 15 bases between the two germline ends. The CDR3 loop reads CASSATGFVGNQPQHF. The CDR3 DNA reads TGTGCCAGCAGTGCCACAGGGTTTGTAGGCAATCAGCCCCAGCATTTT. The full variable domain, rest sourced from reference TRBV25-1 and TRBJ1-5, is EADIYQTPRYLVIGTGKKITLECSQTMGHDKMYWYQQDPGMELHLIHYSYGVNSTEKGDLSSESTVSRIRTEHFPLTLESARPSHTSQYLCASSATGFVGNQPQHFGDGTRLSIL.

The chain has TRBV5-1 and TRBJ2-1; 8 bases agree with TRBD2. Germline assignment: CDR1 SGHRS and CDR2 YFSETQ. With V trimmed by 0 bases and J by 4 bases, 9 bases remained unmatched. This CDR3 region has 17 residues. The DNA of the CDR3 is TGCGCCAGCAGCTTGGAGCGGGGGCAGATATTATACAATGAGCAGTTCTTC. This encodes CASSLERGQILYNEQFF.

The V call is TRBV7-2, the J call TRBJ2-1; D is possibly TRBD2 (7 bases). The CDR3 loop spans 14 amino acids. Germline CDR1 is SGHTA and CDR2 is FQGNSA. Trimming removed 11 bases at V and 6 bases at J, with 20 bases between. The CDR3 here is CAAGGPIMINEQFF. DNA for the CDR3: TGTGCCGCCGGGGGGCCAATTATGATCAATGAGCAGTTCTTC.

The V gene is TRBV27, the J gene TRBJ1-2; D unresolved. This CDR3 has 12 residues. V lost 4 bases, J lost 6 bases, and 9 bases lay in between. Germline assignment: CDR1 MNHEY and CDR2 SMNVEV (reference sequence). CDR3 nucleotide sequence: TGTGCCAGCAGTTCCCCCACCCATGGCTACACCTTC. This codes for CASSSPTHGYTF.

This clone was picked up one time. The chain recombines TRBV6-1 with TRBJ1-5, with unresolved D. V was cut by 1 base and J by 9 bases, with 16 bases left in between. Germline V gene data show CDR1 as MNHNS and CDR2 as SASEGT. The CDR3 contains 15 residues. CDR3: CASSEGTYNPPPQHF. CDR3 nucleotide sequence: TGTGCCAGCAGTGAAGGGACCTACAATCCGCCGCCCCAGCATTTT.

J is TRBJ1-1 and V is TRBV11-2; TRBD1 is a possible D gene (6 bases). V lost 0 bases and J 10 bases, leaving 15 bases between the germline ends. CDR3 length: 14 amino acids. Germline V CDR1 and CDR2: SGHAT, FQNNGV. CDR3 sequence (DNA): TGTGCCAGCAGCTTAGAGGGGGCCTGGGATGGAGCTTTCTTT. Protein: CASSLEGAWDGAFF.

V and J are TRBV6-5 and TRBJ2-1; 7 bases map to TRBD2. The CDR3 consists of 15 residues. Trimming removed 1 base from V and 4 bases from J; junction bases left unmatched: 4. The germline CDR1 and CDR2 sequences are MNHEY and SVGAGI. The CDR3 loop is CASSYFAGEYNEQFF. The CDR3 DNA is TGTGCCAGCAGTTACTTCGCGGGGGAATACAATGAGCAGTTCTTC.

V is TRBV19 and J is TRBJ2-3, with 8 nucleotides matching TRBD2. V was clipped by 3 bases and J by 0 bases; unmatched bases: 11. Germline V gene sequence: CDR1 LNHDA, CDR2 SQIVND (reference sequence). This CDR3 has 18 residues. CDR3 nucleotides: TGTGCCAGTAGTATGACGAAAACTAGCGGAGGGAGCACAGATACGCAGTATTTT. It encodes CASSMTKTSGGSTDTQYF. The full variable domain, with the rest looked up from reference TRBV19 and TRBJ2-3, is DGGITQSPKYLFRKEGQNVTLSCEQNLNHDAMYWYRQDPGQGLRLIYYSQIVNDFQKGDIAEGYSVSREKKESFPLTVTSAQKNPTAFYLCASSMTKTSGGSTDTQYFGPGTRLTVL.

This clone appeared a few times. CDR3 in DNA: TGTGCTAGGAATTGGAACACCGGGGAGCTGTTTTTT. Protein product: CARNWNTGELFF. The rearrangement joins TRBV10-3 to TRBJ2-2, with D unresolved. The germline V gene has CDR1 ENHRY and CDR2 SYGVKD. The CDR3 is made up of 12 amino acids.

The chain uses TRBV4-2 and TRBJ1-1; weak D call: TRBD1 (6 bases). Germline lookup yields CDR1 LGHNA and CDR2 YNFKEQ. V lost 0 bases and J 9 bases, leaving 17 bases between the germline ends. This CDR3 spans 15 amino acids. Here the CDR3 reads CASSQEPGAGAQAFF. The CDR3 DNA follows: TGTGCCAGCAGCCAAGAGCCGGGGGCCGGGGCCCAAGCTTTCTTT.

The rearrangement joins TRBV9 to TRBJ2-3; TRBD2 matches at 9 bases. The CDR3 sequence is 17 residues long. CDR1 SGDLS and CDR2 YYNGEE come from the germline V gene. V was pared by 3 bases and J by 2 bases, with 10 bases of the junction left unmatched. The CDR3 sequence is CASSAEALAGPTDTQYF. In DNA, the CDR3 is TGTGCCAGCAGCGCCGAGGCTCTAGCGGGGCCCACAGATACGCAGTATTTT.

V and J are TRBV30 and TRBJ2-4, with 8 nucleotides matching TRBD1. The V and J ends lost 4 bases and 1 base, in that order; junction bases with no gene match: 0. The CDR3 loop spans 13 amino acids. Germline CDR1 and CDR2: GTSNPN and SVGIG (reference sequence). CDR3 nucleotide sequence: TGTGCCTGGAACAGGGGGGCCAAAAACATTCAGTACTTC. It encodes CAWNRGAKNIQYF.

CDR3 bases: TGTGCCAGCAGCCCAAGGACAGGGAACACTGAAGCTTTCTTT. Translation: CASSPRTGNTEAFF. V is TRBV7-6 and J is TRBJ1-1, with TRBD1 identical over 7 bases. This CDR3 is built from 14 residues. Germline lookup yields CDR1 SGHVS and CDR2 FNYEAQ. The junction had 4 bases not matched to a gene; V was cut back by 5 bases and J by 1 base.

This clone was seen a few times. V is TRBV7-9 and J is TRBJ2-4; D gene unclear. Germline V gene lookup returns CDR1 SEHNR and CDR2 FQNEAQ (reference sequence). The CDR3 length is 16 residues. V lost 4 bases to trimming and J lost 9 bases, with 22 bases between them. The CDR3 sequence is CASSSPLRSLGGIQYF. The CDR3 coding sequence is TGTGCCAGCAGCTCACCTTTGAGGTCGCTGGGCGGCATTCAGTACTTC.

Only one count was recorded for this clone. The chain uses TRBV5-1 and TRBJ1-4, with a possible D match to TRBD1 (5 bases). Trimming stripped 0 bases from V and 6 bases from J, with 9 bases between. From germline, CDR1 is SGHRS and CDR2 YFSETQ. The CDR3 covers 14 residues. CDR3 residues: CASSLGDGDEKLFF. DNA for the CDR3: TGCGCCAGCAGCTTGGGGGACGGTGATGAAAAACTGTTTTTT.

The CDR3 nucleotides read TGTGCCAGCAGACCTGGGGGCGGTCATGGGAAACTGTTTTTT. Its protein is CASRPGGGHGKLFF. The gene calls are TRBV27 and TRBJ1-4, with TRBD1 as a possible D gene (6 bases). Germline V gene data show CDR1 as MNHEY and CDR2 as SMNVEV (reference sequence). With 6 bases removed from V and 11 bases from J, the gap between germline ends came to 19 bases. This CDR3 has 14 residues.

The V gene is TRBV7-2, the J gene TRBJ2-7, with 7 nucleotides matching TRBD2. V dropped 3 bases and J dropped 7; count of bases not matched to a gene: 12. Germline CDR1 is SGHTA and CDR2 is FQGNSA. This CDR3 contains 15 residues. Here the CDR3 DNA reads TGTGCCAGCAGCTTGACATATAGCGGGTCGGGTGAGCAGTACTTC. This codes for CASSLTYSGSGEQYF.